The clone carrying this T cell receptor (beta chain) appeared a few times. The CDR3 spans 14 residues. Germline CDR1 ENHRY, CDR2 SYGVKD. The V and J ends lost 6 bases and 3 bases respectively, with 14 bases between them. Produced via immunoSEQ multiplex PCR; TCRdb's table is partial and in-frame only. The sample lists tens of thousands of clones; approximately 88% were seen once. This specimen comes from a study of blood T cell repertoires in COVID-19. This rearrangement joins TRBV10-3 to TRBJ1-1; D gene uncertain. The specimen was peripheral blood. The TCR comes from a man in his fifties or sixties with COVID-19, enrolled during active disease. CDR3 sequence: CAIRGSERDTEAFF. Here the CDR3 DNA reads TGTGCCATCAGGGGGAGTGAGAGGGACACTGAAGCTTTCTTT.